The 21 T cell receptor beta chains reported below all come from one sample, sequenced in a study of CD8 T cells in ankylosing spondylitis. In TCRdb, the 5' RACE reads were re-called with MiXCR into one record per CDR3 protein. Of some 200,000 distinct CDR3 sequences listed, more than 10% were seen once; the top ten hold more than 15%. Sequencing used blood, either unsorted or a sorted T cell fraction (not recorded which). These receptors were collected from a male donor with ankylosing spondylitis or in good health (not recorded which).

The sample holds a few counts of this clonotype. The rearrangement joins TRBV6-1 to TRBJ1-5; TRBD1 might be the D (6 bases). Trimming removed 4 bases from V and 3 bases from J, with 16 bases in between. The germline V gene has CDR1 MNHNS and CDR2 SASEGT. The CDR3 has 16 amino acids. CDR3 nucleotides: TGTGCCAGCAGTGCTCAAGCCGACAGGTACAATCAGCCCCAGCATTTT. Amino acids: CASSAQADRYNQPQHF.

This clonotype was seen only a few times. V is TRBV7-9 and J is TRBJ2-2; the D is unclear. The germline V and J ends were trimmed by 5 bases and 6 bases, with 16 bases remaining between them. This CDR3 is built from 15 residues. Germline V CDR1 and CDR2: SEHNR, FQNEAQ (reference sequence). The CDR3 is CASSPHGARAGELFF. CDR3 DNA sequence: TGTGCCAGCAGCCCGCACGGCGCTCGGGCCGGGGAGCTGTTTTTT.

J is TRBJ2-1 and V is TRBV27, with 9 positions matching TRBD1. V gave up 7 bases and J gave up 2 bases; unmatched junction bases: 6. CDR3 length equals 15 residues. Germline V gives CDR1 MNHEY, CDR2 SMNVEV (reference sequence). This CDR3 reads CASTSDRGPYNEQFF. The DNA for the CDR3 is TGTGCCAGCACCTCGGACAGGGGACCCTACAATGAGCAGTTCTTC.

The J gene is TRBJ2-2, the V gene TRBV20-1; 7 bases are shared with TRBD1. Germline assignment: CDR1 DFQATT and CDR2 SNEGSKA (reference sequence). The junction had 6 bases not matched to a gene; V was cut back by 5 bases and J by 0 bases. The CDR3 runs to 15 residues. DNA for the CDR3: TGCAGTGCTTTTTCCGGGACAGCGAACACCGGGGAGCTGTTTTTT. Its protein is CSAFSGTANTGELFF.

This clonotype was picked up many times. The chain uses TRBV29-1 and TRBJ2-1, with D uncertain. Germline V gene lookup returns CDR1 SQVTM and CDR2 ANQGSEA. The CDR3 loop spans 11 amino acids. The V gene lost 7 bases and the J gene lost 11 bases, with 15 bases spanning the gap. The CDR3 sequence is CSAQESRKQFF. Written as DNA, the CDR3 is TGCAGCGCCCAAGAGTCCCGAAAGCAGTTCTTC.

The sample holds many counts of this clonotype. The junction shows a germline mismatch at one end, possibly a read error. CDR3 sequence: CASSLAGGYTGELFF. CDR3 DNA sequence: TGTGCCAGCAGTCTAGCGGGAGGGTACACCGGGGAGCTGTTTTTT. The chain uses TRBV12-3 or TRBV12-4 and TRBJ2-2, with 12 bases aligning to TRBD2. This CDR3 has 15 amino acids.

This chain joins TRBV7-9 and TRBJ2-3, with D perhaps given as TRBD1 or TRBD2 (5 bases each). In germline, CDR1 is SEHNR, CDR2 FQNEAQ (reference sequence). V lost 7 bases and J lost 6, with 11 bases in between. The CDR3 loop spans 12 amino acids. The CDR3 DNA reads TGTGCCAGCACCCAATGGGGGGATACGCAGTATTTT. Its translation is CASTQWGDTQYF.

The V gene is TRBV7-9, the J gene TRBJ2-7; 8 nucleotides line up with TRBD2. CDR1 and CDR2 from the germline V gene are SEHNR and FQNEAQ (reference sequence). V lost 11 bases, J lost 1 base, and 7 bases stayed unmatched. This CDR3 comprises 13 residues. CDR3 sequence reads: CALGLAGSYEQYF. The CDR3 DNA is TGTGCCTTAGGGCTAGCGGGTTCCTACGAGCAGTACTTC.

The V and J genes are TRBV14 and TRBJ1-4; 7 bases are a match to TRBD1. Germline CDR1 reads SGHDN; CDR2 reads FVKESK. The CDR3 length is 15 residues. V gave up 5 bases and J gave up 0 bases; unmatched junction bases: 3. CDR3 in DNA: TGTGCCAGCAGCTGGACAGGCTCAACTAATGAAAAACTGTTTTTT. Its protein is CASSWTGSTNEKLFF.

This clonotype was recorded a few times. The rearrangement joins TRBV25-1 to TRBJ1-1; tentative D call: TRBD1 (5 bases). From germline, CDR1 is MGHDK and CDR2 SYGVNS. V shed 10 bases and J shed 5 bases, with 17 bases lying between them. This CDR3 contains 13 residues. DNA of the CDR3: TGTGCCATCTCTGGGACCTGGCGAACTGAAGCTTTCTTT. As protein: CAISGTWRTEAFF.

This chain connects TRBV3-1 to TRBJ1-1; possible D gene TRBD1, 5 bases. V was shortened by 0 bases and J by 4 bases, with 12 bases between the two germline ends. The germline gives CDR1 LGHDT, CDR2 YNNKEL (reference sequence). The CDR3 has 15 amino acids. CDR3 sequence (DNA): TGTGCCAGCAGCCAAGATTTATGGGGGGTCACTGAAGCTTTCTTT. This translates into CASSQDLWGVTEAFF.

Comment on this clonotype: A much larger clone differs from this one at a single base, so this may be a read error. The CDR3 bases are TGTGCCAGCAGTGACAGCATGTGGCTGTTTTTT. It specifies CASSDSMWLFF. V is TRBV12-3 or TRBV12-4 and J is TRBJ2-2, with a weak D call TRBD1 (5 bases). Trimming stripped 5 bases from V and 13 bases from J, with 11 bases between. The CDR3 is 11 residues long.

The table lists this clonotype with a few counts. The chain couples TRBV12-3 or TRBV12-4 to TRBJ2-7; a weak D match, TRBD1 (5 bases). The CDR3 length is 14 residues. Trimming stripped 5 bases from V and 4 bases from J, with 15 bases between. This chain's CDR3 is CASSTDRSKYEQYF. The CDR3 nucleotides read TGTGCCAGCAGTACCGACAGATCAAAATACGAGCAGTACTTC.

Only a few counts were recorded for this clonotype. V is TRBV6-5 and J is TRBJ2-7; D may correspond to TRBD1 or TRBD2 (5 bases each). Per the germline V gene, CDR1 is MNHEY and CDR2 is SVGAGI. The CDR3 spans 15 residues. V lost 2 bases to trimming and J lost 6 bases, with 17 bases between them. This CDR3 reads CASSYTFGGGVEQYF. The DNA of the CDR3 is TGTGCCAGCAGTTACACCTTTGGGGGTGGTGTCGAGCAGTACTTC.

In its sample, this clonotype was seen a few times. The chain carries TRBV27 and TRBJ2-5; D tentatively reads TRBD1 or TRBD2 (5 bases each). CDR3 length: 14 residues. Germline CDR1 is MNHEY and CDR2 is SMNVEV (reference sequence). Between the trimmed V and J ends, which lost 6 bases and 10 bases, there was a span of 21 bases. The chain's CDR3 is CASSLYGTTVDQYF. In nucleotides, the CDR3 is TGTGCCAGCAGCCTCTACGGGACGACGGTCGACCAGTACTTC.

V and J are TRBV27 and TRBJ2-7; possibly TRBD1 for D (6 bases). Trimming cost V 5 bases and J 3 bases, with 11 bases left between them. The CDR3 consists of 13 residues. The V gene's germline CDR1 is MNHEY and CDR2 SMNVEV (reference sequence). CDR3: CASSIYRDYEQYF. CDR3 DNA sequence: TGTGCCAGCAGTATCTACAGGGACTACGAGCAGTACTTC.

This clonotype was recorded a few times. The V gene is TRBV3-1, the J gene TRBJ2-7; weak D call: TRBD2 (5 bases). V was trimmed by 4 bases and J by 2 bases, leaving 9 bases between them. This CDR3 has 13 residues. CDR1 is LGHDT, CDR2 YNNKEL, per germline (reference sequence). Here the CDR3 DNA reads TGTGCCAGCAGCCCTTCACTAGCCTACGAGCAGTACTTC. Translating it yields CASSPSLAYEQYF.

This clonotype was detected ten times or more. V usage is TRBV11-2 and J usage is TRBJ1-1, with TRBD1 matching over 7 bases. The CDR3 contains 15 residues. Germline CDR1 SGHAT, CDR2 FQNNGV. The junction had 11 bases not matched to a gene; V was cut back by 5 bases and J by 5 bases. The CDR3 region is CASSPDREGKTEAFF. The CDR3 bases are TGTGCCAGCAGCCCCGACAGGGAGGGTAAGACTGAAGCTTTCTTT. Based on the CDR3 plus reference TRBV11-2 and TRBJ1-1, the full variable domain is EAGVAQSPRYKIIEKRQSVAFWCNPISGHATLYWYQQILGQGPKLLIQFQNNGVVDDSQLPKDRFSAERLKGVDSTLKIQPAKLEDSAVYLCASSPDREGKTEAFFGQGTRLTVV.

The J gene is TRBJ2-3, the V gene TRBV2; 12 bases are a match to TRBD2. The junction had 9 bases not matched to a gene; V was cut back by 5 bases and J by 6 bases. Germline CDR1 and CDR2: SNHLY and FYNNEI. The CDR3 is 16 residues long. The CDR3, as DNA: TGTGCCAGCAGTCCACTAGCGGGGGGTTCCTCCGATACGCAGTATTTT. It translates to CASSPLAGGSSDTQYF.

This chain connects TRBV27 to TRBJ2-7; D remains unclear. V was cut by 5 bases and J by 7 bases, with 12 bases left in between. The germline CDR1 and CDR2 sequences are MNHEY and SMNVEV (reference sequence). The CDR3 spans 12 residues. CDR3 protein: CASSPHPREQYF. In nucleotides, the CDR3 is TGTGCCAGCAGTCCCCATCCCCGGGAGCAGTACTTC.

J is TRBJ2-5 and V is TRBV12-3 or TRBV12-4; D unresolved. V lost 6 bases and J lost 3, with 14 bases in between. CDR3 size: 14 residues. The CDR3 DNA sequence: TGTGCCAGCAGGGGGTCGCCACCCGAAGAGACCCAGTACTTC. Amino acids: CASRGSPPEETQYF.